Shown below are 29 T cell receptor beta chains from a single sample sequenced in a study of control samples from healthy donors and cancer patients. Clones were read by immunoSEQ multiplex PCR, and TCRdb kept only the in-frame ones, dropping some. The sample has roughly 130,000 clones; approximately 94% are singletons. Source material: blood. These receptors were obtained from a man younger than 40 in good health.

The chain couples TRBV6-6 to TRBJ2-3; possibly TRBD2 for D (7 bases). Trimming pared 5 bases from V and 1 base from J, leaving 16 bases between. Germline V gene sequence: CDR1 MNHNY, CDR2 SVGAGI (reference sequence). This CDR3 comprises 16 residues. CDR3 sequence (DNA): TGTGCCAGCAGTCCCCTGGGAGGGGGGCGCACAGATACGCAGTATTTT. Translated, it gives CASSPLGGGRTDTQYF.

The rearrangement uses TRBV30 and TRBJ2-1; D remains unclear. The CDR3 is 14 residues long. Looked up from germline, CDR1 is GTSNPN and CDR2 is SVGIG (reference sequence). The V gene lost 7 bases and the J gene lost 0 bases, with 13 bases spanning the gap. The CDR3 here is CASPRVRSYNEQFF. The CDR3 DNA reads TGTGCCTCCCCACGAGTTCGCTCCTACAATGAGCAGTTCTTC.

V is TRBV18 and J is TRBJ1-3; 9 bases agree with TRBD1. The junction had 4 bases not matched to a gene; V was cut back by 6 bases and J by 4 bases. Per the germline V gene, CDR1 is KGHSH and CDR2 is LQKENI. The CDR3 consists of 14 residues. Here the CDR3 DNA reads TGTGCCAGCTCTCCAGGACAGGGGGGAAACACCATATATTTT. This codes for CASSPGQGGNTIYF.

V gene TRBV2 combines with J gene TRBJ1-1; a possible D gene is TRBD1 (6 bases). Germline CDR1 reads SNHLY; CDR2 reads FYNNEI. The CDR3 is made up of 13 amino acids. Deletions cut 7 bases from V and 4 bases from J, with 13 bases between. CDR3 in amino acids: CASNLQGGTEAFF. As DNA, the CDR3 is TGTGCCAGCAACCTACAGGGCGGCACTGAAGCTTTCTTT.

The J gene is TRBJ1-6, the V gene TRBV5-6; D is undetermined. The CDR3 totals 14 residues. Germline V gene lookup returns CDR1 SGHDT and CDR2 YYEEEE. V was trimmed by 6 bases and J by 5 bases, leaving 12 bases between them. CDR3 nucleotide sequence: TGTGCCAGCACCCCCCGACGGAATAATTCACCCCTCCACTTT. Translation: CASTPRRNNSPLHF.

The chain joins TRBV5-6 to TRBJ2-7, with a possible D match to TRBD1 (5 bases). The ends were cut back, 2 bases at V and 4 bases at J, with 16 bases in the middle. The CDR3 totals 15 residues. Germline CDR1 SGHDT, CDR2 YYEEEE. CDR3 amino acids: CASSFLEAGKYEQYF. The CDR3 nucleotides are TGTGCCAGCAGCTTTTTAGAAGCAGGGAAGTACGAGCAGTACTTC.

The chain couples TRBV5-1 to TRBJ1-2, with D maybe TRBD1 (6 bases). Trimming cost V 4 bases and J 1 base, with 11 bases left between them. Germline CDR1 and CDR2: SGHRS and YFSETQ. The CDR3 covers 14 residues. The CDR3 DNA follows: TGCGCCAGCAGCCCACAACAGGGTAACTATGGCTACACCTTC. Translating gives CASSPQQGNYGYTF.

The chain employs TRBV18 and TRBJ2-6, with a tentative D call TRBD1 (6 bases). V gave up 4 bases and J gave up 0 bases, with 19 bases separating them. The germline gives CDR1 KGHSH, CDR2 LQKENI. CDR3 length: 19 residues. CDR3 coding DNA: TGTGCCAGCTCACGACCAGGGACACCGACTTTCTCTGGGGCCAACGTCCTGACTTTC. Its translation is CASSRPGTPTFSGANVLTF. Full variable domain (missing parts from reference TRBV18 and TRBJ2-6): NAGVMQNPRHLVRRRGQEARLRCSPMKGHSHVYWYRQLPEEGLKFMVYLQKENIIDESGMPKERFSAEFPKEGPSILRIQQVVRGDSAAYFCASSRPGTPTFSGANVLTFGAGSRLTVL.

The chain employs TRBV18 and TRBJ2-3; D not certain. Germline CDR1 KGHSH, CDR2 LQKENI. Trimming left V 3 bases short and J 6 bases short, with 7 bases between. The CDR3 totals 12 residues. CDR3 nucleotide sequence: TGTGCCAGCTCACCCCCAGCCGATACGCAGTATTTT. Its protein is CASSPPADTQYF.

The chain uses TRBV5-1 and TRBJ2-1, with a possible D match to TRBD1 (6 bases). CDR1 and CDR2 (germline): SGHRS, YFSETQ. This CDR3 has 14 residues. The V end was cut by 4 bases, the J end by 2 bases, with 10 bases between. The DNA of the CDR3 is TGCGCCAGCAGCGGTGGACAGACCTACAATGAGCAGTTCTTC. This encodes CASSGGQTYNEQFF.

The chain employs TRBV3-1 (or the pseudogene TRBV3-2) and TRBJ2-5; TRBD2 is a possible D gene (5 bases). The V and J ends lost 2 bases and 3 bases respectively, with 10 bases between them. Germline V CDR1 and CDR2: LGHDT, YNNKEL (reference sequence). This CDR3 contains 14 residues. The CDR3 region has the DNA TGTGCCAGCAGCCAACTCTGGGGAGAAGAGACCCAGTACTTC. Its translation: CASSQLWGEETQYF.

V usage is TRBV7-6 and J usage is TRBJ1-5; the D is unclear. Deletions cut 3 bases from V and 4 bases from J, with 10 bases between. CDR1 and CDR2 (germline): SGHVS, FNYEAQ. The CDR3 consists of 14 residues. This CDR3 is CASSLEAVNQPQHF. In nucleotides, the CDR3 is TGTGCCAGCAGCTTGGAGGCAGTTAATCAGCCCCAGCATTTT.

This clone has just one count. V and J are TRBV18 and TRBJ1-5, with no clear D. Germline lookup yields CDR1 KGHSH and CDR2 LQKENI. The V and J ends lost 2 bases and 6 bases respectively, with 8 bases between them. This CDR3 has 13 residues. CDR3 region: CASSPEGSQPQHF. The CDR3 DNA reads TGTGCCAGCTCACCAGAGGGAAGTCAGCCCCAGCATTTT.

This chain links TRBV28 with TRBJ2-2; D perhaps matches TRBD2 (6 bases). Germline V gene lookup returns CDR1 MDHEN and CDR2 SYDVKM. Trimming removed 5 bases from V and 5 bases from J, with 15 bases in between. The CDR3 spans 15 residues. As DNA, the CDR3 is TGTGCCAGCAGTGGGGGACTCCCGGCAACCGGGGAGCTGTTTTTT. This encodes CASSGGLPATGELFF.

The genes are TRBV2 and TRBJ1-3, with D unclear. Deletions cut 6 bases from V and 0 bases from J, with 3 bases between. The V gene's germline CDR1 is SNHLY and CDR2 FYNNEI. This CDR3 spans 12 amino acids. CDR3 nucleotides: TGTGCCAGCAGGAACTCTGGAAACACCATATATTTT. Translation: CASRNSGNTIYF. Looking up the rest from reference TRBV2 and TRBJ1-3 gives the full variable domain: EPEVTQTPSHQVTQMGQEVILRCVPISNHLYFYWYRQILGQKVEFLVSFYNNEISEKSEIFDDQFSVERPDGSNFTLKIRSTKLEDSAMYFCASRNSGNTIYFGEGSWLTVV.

This clone appeared a few times. The J gene is TRBJ1-2, the V gene TRBV30, with D maybe TRBD1 (6 bases). V lost 1 base to trimming and J lost 3 bases, with 24 bases between them. The CDR3 has 18 residues. CDR1 and CDR2 from the germline V gene are GTSNPN and SVGIG (reference sequence). The CDR3 coding sequence is TGTGCCTGGAGTGACACCCCCCTTTGGGGGGGCGTAGACTATGGCTACACCTTC. Amino acid sequence: CAWSDTPLWGGVDYGYTF.

This clone has just a few counts. The rearrangement links TRBV4-1 to TRBJ2-7; a possible D gene is TRBD1 (6 bases). Per the germline V gene, CDR1 is MGHRA and CDR2 is YSYEKL. CDR3 length: 16 residues. The germline V and J ends were trimmed by 0 bases and 2 bases, with 14 bases remaining between them. CDR3 sequence reads: CASSQEGTGSAYEQYF. The CDR3 bases are TGCGCCAGCAGCCAAGAGGGTACAGGGTCCGCCTACGAGCAGTACTTC.

The rearrangement joins TRBV7-9 to TRBJ2-2, with a possible D match to TRBD1 (6 bases). Trimming pared 6 bases from V and 4 bases from J, leaving 12 bases between. This CDR3 is built from 14 residues. In germline, CDR1 is SEHNR, CDR2 FQNEAQ (reference sequence). The CDR3 reads CASSQGSVTGELFF. As DNA, the CDR3 is TGTGCCAGCAGTCAGGGGAGCGTCACCGGGGAGCTGTTTTTT.

This clone appeared once. The sample contains more than one DNA sequence encoding this CDR3. The chain combines TRBV30 with TRBJ2-5; D possibly corresponds to TRBD2 (5 bases). Trimming pared 6 bases from V and 9 bases from J, leaving 17 bases between. The CDR3 contains 12 residues. Germline CDR1 and CDR2: GTSNPN and SVGIG (reference sequence). The CDR3 DNA reads as TGTGCCTGTTCCCGGGGTGGTCGCGCCCAGTACTTC. Amino acids: CACSRGGRAQYF.

This chain connects TRBV19 to TRBJ1-4; D unclear. The CDR3 contains 15 residues. The germline V gene encodes CDR1 LNHDA and CDR2 SQIVND (reference sequence). V was clipped by 4 bases and J by 3 bases, with 12 bases between them. The CDR3 sequence is CASSTLQRPNEKLFF. CDR3 sequence (DNA): TGTGCCAGTAGTACCCTACAGAGGCCTAATGAAAAACTGTTTTTT.

The gene calls are TRBV15 and TRBJ1-2, with D possibly being TRBD1 (5 bases). In germline, CDR1 is LNHNV, CDR2 YYDKDF (reference sequence). The ends were cut back, 3 bases at V and 4 bases at J, with 15 bases in the middle. CDR3 size: 15 residues. In DNA, the CDR3 is TGTGCCACCAGCAGCTGGCAGGGTAGTGGCTATGGCTACACCTTC. It codes for CATSSWQGSGYGYTF.

The rearrangement uses TRBV15 and TRBJ1-5; D ambiguous. V shed 9 bases and J shed 8 bases, with 11 bases lying between them. CDR3 length: 11 residues. In germline, CDR1 is LNHNV, CDR2 YYDKDF (reference sequence). For the CDR3, the DNA is TGTGCCACAGGAAAAGGTGAGCCCCAGCATTTT. Protein sequence: CATGKGEPQHF.

The J gene is TRBJ1-1, the V gene TRBV15, with unresolved D. Germline values: CDR1 LNHNV, CDR2 YYDKDF (reference sequence). Trimming cost V 1 base and J 0 bases, with 3 bases left between them. This CDR3 is built from 13 residues. DNA for the CDR3: TGTGCCACCAGCAGAGGGATGAACACTGAAGCTTTCTTT. Its protein is CATSRGMNTEAFF.

The CDR3 loop reads CASSSGLAGVNTGELFF. CDR3 nucleotide sequence: TGTGCCAGCTCATCGGGACTAGCGGGGGTAAACACCGGGGAGCTGTTTTTT. This chain links TRBV18 with TRBJ2-2; 14 bases line up with TRBD2. The CDR3 consists of 17 residues. The junction had 4 bases not matched to a gene; V was cut back by 5 bases and J by 2 bases. Per germline, CDR1 KGHSH and CDR2 LQKENI.

The CDR3 coding sequence is TGTGCCAGCAGGCCCCGCTCCTACGAGCAGTACTTC. Its translation is CASRPRSYEQYF. This chain uses TRBV7-8 with TRBJ2-7; D is unresolved. There are 12 residues in the CDR3. CDR1 SGHVS and CDR2 FQNEAQ come from the germline V gene. The ends were cut back, 6 bases at V and 0 bases at J, with 6 bases in the middle.

V is TRBV6-6 and J is TRBJ2-7, with D possibly being TRBD1 or TRBD2 (5 bases each). The CDR3 extends over 15 amino acids. CDR1 is MNHNY, CDR2 SVGAGI, per germline (reference sequence). V lost 4 bases and J 0 bases, leaving 13 bases between the germline ends. The CDR3 DNA sequence: TGTGCCAGCAGTTCTGGGGGAGCTCTCTCCTACGAGCAGTACTTC. Its translation is CASSSGGALSYEQYF.

This clone was observed once. The J gene is TRBJ2-7, the V gene TRBV13; D not resolved. This CDR3 region has 12 residues. V was clipped by 5 bases and J by 3 bases, with 8 bases between them. The V gene's germline CDR1 is PRHDT and CDR2 FYEKMQ (reference sequence). CDR3 protein: CASSLTYYEQYF. CDR3 nucleotide sequence: TGTGCCAGCAGCCTCACCTACTACGAGCAGTACTTC.

This sequence joins TRBV18 and TRBJ1-1; 11 bases fit TRBD1. The CDR3 has 17 amino acids. Unmatched junction bases numbered 13, after V lost 5 bases and J lost 5 bases. Germline V gene data show CDR1 as KGHSH and CDR2 as LQKENI. The CDR3 DNA sequence: TGTGCCAGCTCATCCATTGGTGGACAGGGGGCGAGGACTGAAGCTTTCTTT. The encoded protein is CASSSIGGQGARTEAFF.

J is TRBJ2-3 and V is TRBV24-1, with D perhaps TRBD2 (6 bases). Germline loops: CDR1 KGHDR, CDR2 SFDVKD. V lost 6 bases and J 1 base, leaving 16 bases between the germline ends. The CDR3 covers 16 residues. The CDR3 loop is CATSRGGGWGTDTQYF. CDR3 DNA: TGTGCCACCAGTCGTGGAGGAGGGTGGGGCACAGATACGCAGTATTTT.